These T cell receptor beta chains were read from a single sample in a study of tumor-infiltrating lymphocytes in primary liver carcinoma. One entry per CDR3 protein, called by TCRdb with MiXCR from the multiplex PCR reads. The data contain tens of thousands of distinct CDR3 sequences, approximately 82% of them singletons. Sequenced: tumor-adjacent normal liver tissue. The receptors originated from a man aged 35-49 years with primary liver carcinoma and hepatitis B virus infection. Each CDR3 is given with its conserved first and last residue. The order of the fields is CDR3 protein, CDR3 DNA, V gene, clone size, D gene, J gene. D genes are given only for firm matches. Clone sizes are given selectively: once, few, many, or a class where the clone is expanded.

CDR3aa: CASSKILDRLYQETRYF; CDR3nt: TGTGCCAGCAGCAAAATCCTGGACAGGTTGTACCAAGAGACCCGGTACTTC; v_gene: TRBV5-5; abundance: -; d_gene: TRBD1; j_gene: TRBJ2-5
CDR3aa: CASSLETGENQPQYF; CDR3nt: TGTGCCAGCAGCTTAGAGACAGGGGAGAATCAGCCCCAGTATTTT; v_gene: TRBV7-8; abundance: -; d_gene: TRBD1; j_gene: TRBJ2-3
CDR3aa: CSVEMGRGRAETQYF; CDR3nt: TGCAGCGTTGAAATGGGCAGGGGGCGAGCAGAGACCCAGTACTTC; v_gene: TRBV29-1; abundance: -; d_gene: TRBD1; j_gene: TRBJ2-5
CDR3aa: CASSETCGDRSFEQYF; CDR3nt: TGTGCCAGCAGTGAAACGTGCGGGGACAGAAGCTTCGAGCAATACTTC; v_gene: TRBV6-1; abundance: few; d_gene: -; j_gene: TRBJ2-7
CDR3aa: CASNQELTFTGELFF; CDR3nt: TGTGCCAGCAACCAAGAGCTGACATTCACCGGGGAGCTGTTTTTT; v_gene: TRBV4-2; abundance: -; d_gene: -; j_gene: TRBJ2-2
CDR3aa: CASSSAREQYF; CDR3nt: TGTGCCAGTAGTTCGGCTCGCGAGCAGTACTTC; v_gene: TRBV6-5; abundance: -; d_gene: -; j_gene: TRBJ2-7
CDR3aa: CGSSQYRGAGEQFF; CDR3nt: TGTGGCAGCAGCCAATATCGGGGCGCCGGGGAGCAGTTCTTC; v_gene: TRBV4-2; abundance: -; d_gene: -; j_gene: TRBJ2-1
CDR3aa: CASEWGTDDEQFF; CDR3nt: TGTGCCAGTGAGTGGGGGACCGACGATGAGCAGTTCTTC; v_gene: TRBV7-9; abundance: -; d_gene: -; j_gene: TRBJ2-1
CDR3aa: CVSSHEGEHYTEAFF; CDR3nt: TGTGTCAGCAGCCATGAGGGTGAGCATTACACTGAAGCTTTCTTT; v_gene: TRBV5-5; abundance: -; d_gene: -; j_gene: TRBJ1-1
CDR3aa: CTSSPGRALAAFF; CDR3nt: TGTACCAGCAGTCCTGGGCGGGCCCTTGCAGCTTTCTTT; v_gene: TRBV12-3/TRBV12-4; abundance: -; d_gene: -; j_gene: TRBJ1-1
CDR3aa: CASTLVWEWEPSGEQFF; CDR3nt: TGCGCCAGCACCTTGGTCTGGGAATGGGAACCCTCGGGTGAGCAGTTCTTC; v_gene: TRBV5-1; abundance: -; d_gene: -; j_gene: TRBJ2-1
CDR3aa: CASNTGGTTEGFF; CDR3nt: TGTGCCAGCAACACAGGGGGGACTACTGAAGGCTTCTTT; v_gene: TRBV6-6; abundance: -; d_gene: TRBD1; j_gene: TRBJ1-1
CDR3aa: CTGSVGLMNTEAFF; CDR3nt: TGTACCGGCAGTGTGGGGCTGATGAACACTGAAGCTTTCTTT; v_gene: TRBV12-3/TRBV12-4; abundance: -; d_gene: -; j_gene: TRBJ1-1
CDR3aa: CASSQAGAGRNYGYTF; CDR3nt: TGCGCCAGCAGCCAGGCAGGGGCAGGGAGGAACTATGGCTACACCTTC; v_gene: TRBV4-3; abundance: medium-sized; d_gene: -; j_gene: TRBJ1-2
CDR3aa: CASSRPGSYNEQFF; CDR3nt: TGTGCCAGCAGTCGGCCGGGTTCCTACAATGAGCAGTTCTTC; v_gene: TRBV28; abundance: many; d_gene: -; j_gene: TRBJ2-1
CDR3aa: CAGEQWMGRGYIF; CDR3nt: TGTGCCGGCGAACAATGGATGGGTAGGGGCTACATCTTC; v_gene: TRBV10-3; abundance: once; d_gene: -; j_gene: TRBJ1-2
CDR3aa: CACSFSEGRETQYF; CDR3nt: TGTGCCTGCAGCTTCAGCGAGGGACGAGAGACCCAGTACTTC; v_gene: TRBV11-2; abundance: -; d_gene: -; j_gene: TRBJ2-5
CDR3aa: CASSYGWIAWINEHFF; CDR3nt: TGTGCCAGCAGTTACGGTTGGATAGCGTGGATCAATGAGCATTTCTTC; v_gene: TRBV6-5; abundance: -; d_gene: -; j_gene: TRBJ2-1
CDR3aa: CASSESTGINEQYF; CDR3nt: TGCGCCAGCAGTGAGTCGACGGGTATAAACGAGCAGTACTTC; v_gene: TRBV10-2; abundance: -; d_gene: -; j_gene: TRBJ2-7
CDR3aa: CVSSQEAPGTGRYEQYF; CDR3nt: TGCGTCAGCAGTCAAGAAGCACCCGGGACAGGGCGGTACGAGCAGTACTTC; v_gene: TRBV4-3; abundance: -; d_gene: TRBD1; j_gene: TRBJ2-7
CDR3aa: CASSELAGVNGELFF; CDR3nt: TGTGCCAGCAGTGAACTAGCGGGAGTAAACGGGGAGCTCTTTTTT; v_gene: TRBV6-4; abundance: -; d_gene: TRBD2; j_gene: TRBJ2-2
CDR3aa: CPSSEGEGMGGHPQHF; CDR3nt: TGTCCCAGCAGTGAAGGAGAGGGTATGGGAGGACATCCCCAGCATTTT; v_gene: TRBV6-1; abundance: once; d_gene: -; j_gene: TRBJ1-5
CDR3aa: CSVIASGPIGAQYF; CDR3nt: TGCAGCGTTATTGCCAGCGGGCCGATCGGAGCGCAGTATTTT; v_gene: TRBV29-1; abundance: -; d_gene: -; j_gene: TRBJ2-3
CDR3aa: CASIKPPGTGELLF; CDR3nt: TGTGCCAGCATAAAACCACCCGGGACCGGGGAGCTGCTTTTT; v_gene: TRBV2; abundance: -; d_gene: -; j_gene: TRBJ2-2
CDR3aa: CSVRPSGRNTEAFF; CDR3nt: TGCAGCGTCCGCCCGTCCGGGAGAAACACTGAAGCTTTCTTT; v_gene: TRBV29-1; abundance: medium-sized; d_gene: -; j_gene: TRBJ1-1
CDR3aa: CATSDSVGGLF; CDR3nt: TGTGCCACCAGTGACAGCGTGGGGGGGCTCTTC; v_gene: TRBV24-1; abundance: -; d_gene: -; j_gene: TRBJ2-1
CDR3aa: CASSLSVNEQFF; CDR3nt: TGTGCTAGCAGCTTAAGTGTCAATGAGCAGTTCTTC; v_gene: TRBV11-3; abundance: -; d_gene: -; j_gene: TRBJ2-1
CDR3aa: CASTDQVSSGSSDTQYF; CDR3nt: TGTGCCAGCACCGACCAGGTTTCTAGCGGGAGCTCAGATACGCAGTATTTT; v_gene: TRBV11-2; abundance: large; d_gene: TRBD2; j_gene: TRBJ2-3
CDR3aa: CASSSTVGSDYTF; CDR3nt: TGTGCCAGCAGCTCCACCGTGGGCTCCGACTACACATTC; v_gene: TRBV11-2; abundance: once; d_gene: -; j_gene: TRBJ1-2
CDR3aa: CASFGQSGNQPQHF; CDR3nt: TGTGCCAGCTTCGGACAGTCCGGGAATCAGCCCCAGCATTTT; v_gene: TRBV19; abundance: -; d_gene: -; j_gene: TRBJ1-5
CDR3aa: CASRRVGMNTVAFF; CDR3nt: TGTGCCAGTCGGCGAGTGGGGATGAATACTGTAGCTTTCTTT; v_gene: TRBV6-2/TRBV6-3; abundance: -; d_gene: -; j_gene: TRBJ1-1
CDR3aa: CASRLGHGASF; CDR3nt: TGTGCCAGCAGATTAGGACATGGAGCTTCCTTT; v_gene: TRBV28; abundance: -; d_gene: -; j_gene: TRBJ1-1
CDR3aa: CARSSWTSGIGEQYF; CDR3nt: TGTGCCCGCAGTTCCTGGACTAGCGGTATCGGAGAGCAGTACTTC; v_gene: TRBV28; abundance: -; d_gene: TRBD2; j_gene: TRBJ2-7
CDR3aa: CVSSSNRNSYEQYF; CDR3nt: TGTGTCAGCAGCTCTAACAGGAACTCCTACGAACAATACTTC; v_gene: TRBV11-2; abundance: -; d_gene: -; j_gene: TRBJ2-7
CDR3aa: CASSLPDETQRTYF; CDR3nt: TGTGCCAGCAGCCTGCCAGATGAAACTCAGCGGACTTACTTC; v_gene: TRBV11-2; abundance: few; d_gene: -; j_gene: TRBJ2-7
CDR3aa: CASSEAGLGEITYNEQFF; CDR3nt: TGTGCCAGCAGTGAAGCAGGTCTGGGGGAGATCACCTACAATGAGCAGTTCTTC; v_gene: TRBV2; abundance: many; d_gene: -; j_gene: TRBJ2-1
CDR3aa: CASSQDFSGTSYEQYF; CDR3nt: TGCGCCAGCAGCCAAGATTTTAGCGGGACCTCCTACGAGCAATACTTC; v_gene: TRBV4-1; abundance: -; d_gene: TRBD2; j_gene: TRBJ2-7
CDR3aa: CASSSTNGLTYKQYF; CDR3nt: TGTGCCAGCAGCTCTACTAACGGGCTTACATACAAGCAGTACTTC; v_gene: TRBV5-4; abundance: -; d_gene: -; j_gene: TRBJ2-7
CDR3aa: CSPRRGTYEQYF; CDR3nt: TGCAGCCCCAGGCGGGGGACCTACGAGCAGTATTTC; v_gene: TRBV29-1; abundance: few; d_gene: TRBD2; j_gene: TRBJ2-7
CDR3aa: CANGLTGGTQPQHF; CDR3nt: TGCGCCAACGGTTTGACAGGGGGAACGCAGCCCCAGCATTTT; v_gene: TRBV28; abundance: -; d_gene: TRBD1; j_gene: TRBJ1-5
CDR3aa: CASSFVNQPQHF; CDR3nt: TGTGCCAGCAGCTTCGTCAATCAGCCCCAGCATTTT; v_gene: TRBV7-9; abundance: medium-sized; d_gene: -; j_gene: TRBJ1-5